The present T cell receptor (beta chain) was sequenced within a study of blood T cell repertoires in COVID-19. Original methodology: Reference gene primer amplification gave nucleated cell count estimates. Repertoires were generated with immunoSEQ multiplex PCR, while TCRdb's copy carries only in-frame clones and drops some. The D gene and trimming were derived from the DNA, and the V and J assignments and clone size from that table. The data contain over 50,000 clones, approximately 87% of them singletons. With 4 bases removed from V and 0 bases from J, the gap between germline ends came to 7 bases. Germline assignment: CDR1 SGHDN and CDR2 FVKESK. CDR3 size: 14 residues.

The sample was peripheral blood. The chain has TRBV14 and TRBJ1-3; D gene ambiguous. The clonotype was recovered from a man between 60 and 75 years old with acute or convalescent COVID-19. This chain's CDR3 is CASSLPGSGNTIYF. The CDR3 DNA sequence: TGTGCCAGCAGCCTACCGGGCTCTGGAAACACCATATATTTT.